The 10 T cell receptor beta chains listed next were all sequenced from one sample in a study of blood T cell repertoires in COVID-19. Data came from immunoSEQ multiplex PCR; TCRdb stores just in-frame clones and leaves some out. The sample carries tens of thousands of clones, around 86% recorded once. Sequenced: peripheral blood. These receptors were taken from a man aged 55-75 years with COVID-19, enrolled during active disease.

Here the CDR3 DNA reads TGTGCCAGCACAATAGGAGGGCAGGGACTTGGCGAGCAGTACTTC. This gives the protein CASTIGGQGLGEQYF. The rearrangement joins TRBV25-1 to TRBJ2-7; possible D gene TRBD2, 6 bases. The germline V gene encodes CDR1 MGHDK and CDR2 SYGVNS. CDR3 length equals 15 residues. The germline V and J ends were trimmed by 7 bases and 6 bases, with 22 bases remaining between them.

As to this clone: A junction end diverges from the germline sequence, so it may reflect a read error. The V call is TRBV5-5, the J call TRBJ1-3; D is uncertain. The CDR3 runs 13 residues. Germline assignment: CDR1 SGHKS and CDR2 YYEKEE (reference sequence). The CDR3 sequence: CASSSHSGNIIYF. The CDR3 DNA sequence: TGTGCCAGCAGCTCCCACAGTGGAAACATCATATATTTT.

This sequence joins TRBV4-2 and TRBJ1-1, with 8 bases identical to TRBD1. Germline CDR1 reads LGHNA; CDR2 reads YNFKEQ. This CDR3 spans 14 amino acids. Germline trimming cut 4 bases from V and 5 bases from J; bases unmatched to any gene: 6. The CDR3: CASSLRQGQTEAFF. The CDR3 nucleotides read TGTGCCAGCAGCCTACGACAGGGGCAGACTGAAGCTTTCTTT.

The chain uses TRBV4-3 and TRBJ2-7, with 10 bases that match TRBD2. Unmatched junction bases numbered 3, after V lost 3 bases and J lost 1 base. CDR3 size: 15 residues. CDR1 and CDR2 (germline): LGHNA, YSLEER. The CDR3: CASSHGLAESYEQYF. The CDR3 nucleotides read TGCGCCAGCAGCCATGGACTAGCGGAGTCCTACGAGCAGTACTTC.

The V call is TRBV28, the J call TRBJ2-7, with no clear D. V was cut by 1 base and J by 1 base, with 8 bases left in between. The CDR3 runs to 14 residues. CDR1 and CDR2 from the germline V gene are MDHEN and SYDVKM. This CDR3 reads CASSLSGFSYEQYF. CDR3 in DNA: TGTGCCAGCAGTTTATCCGGGTTTTCCTACGAGCAGTACTTC.

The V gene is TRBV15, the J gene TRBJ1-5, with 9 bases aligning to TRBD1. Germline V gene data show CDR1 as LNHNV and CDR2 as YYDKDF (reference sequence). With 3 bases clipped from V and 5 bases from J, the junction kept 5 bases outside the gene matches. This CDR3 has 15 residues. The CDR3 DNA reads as TGTGCCACCAGCAGCGCGGACAGGGGATATCAGCCCCAGCATTTT. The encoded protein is CATSSADRGYQPQHF.

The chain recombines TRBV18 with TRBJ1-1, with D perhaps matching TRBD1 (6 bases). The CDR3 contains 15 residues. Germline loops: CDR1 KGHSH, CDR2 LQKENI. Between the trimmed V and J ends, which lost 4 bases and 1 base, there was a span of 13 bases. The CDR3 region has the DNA TGTGCCAGCTCACGGGCACAGGGATGGAACACTGAAGCTTTCTTT. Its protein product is CASSRAQGWNTEAFF. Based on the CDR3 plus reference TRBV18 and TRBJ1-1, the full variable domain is NAGVMQNPRHLVRRRGQEARLRCSPMKGHSHVYWYRQLPEEGLKFMVYLQKENIIDESGMPKERFSAEFPKEGPSILRIQQVVRGDSAAYFCASSRAQGWNTEAFFGQGTRLTVV.

The CDR3, as DNA: TGTGCCAGCAGCTCCCAGGAGACCCAGTACTTC. As protein: CASSSQETQYF. The chain is built from TRBV11-3 and TRBJ2-5; D not resolved. The germline gives CDR1 SGHNT, CDR2 YENEEA. Deletions cut 4 bases from V and 5 bases from J, with 5 bases between. The CDR3 contains 11 residues.

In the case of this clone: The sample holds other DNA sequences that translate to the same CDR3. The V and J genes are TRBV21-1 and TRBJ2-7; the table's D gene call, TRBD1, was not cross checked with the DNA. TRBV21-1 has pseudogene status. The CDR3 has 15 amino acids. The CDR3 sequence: CASNKGTGISYEQYF. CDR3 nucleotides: TGTGCCAGCAACAAAGGTACAGGGATCTCCTACGAGCAGTACTTC.

In DNA form, the CDR3 reads TGTGCCAGCATGAGAGGAGATCTGAACACTGAAGCTTTCTTT. Protein sequence: CASMRGDLNTEAFF. This chain links TRBV2 with TRBJ1-1; D unclear. The ends were cut back, 7 bases at V and 0 bases at J, with 12 bases in the middle. The CDR3 contains 14 residues. The germline CDR1 and CDR2 sequences are SNHLY and FYNNEI. Full variable domain (rest looked up from reference TRBV2 and TRBJ1-1): EPEVTQTPSHQVTQMGQEVILRCVPISNHLYFYWYRQILGQKVEFLVSFYNNEISEKSEIFDDQFSVERPDGSNFTLKIRSTKLEDSAMYFCASMRGDLNTEAFFGQGTRLTVV.